These 22 T cell receptor beta chains were all obtained from the same sample, sequenced in a study of Graves' ophthalmopathy and Graves' hyperthyroidism. Beta-chain TCR CDR3 regions were amplified from RNA transcripts. First-round RT-PCR employed HTBI primers, with a second-round multiplex PCR after it. TCRdb redid the calling of the multiplex PCR reads with MiXCR, one entry per CDR3 protein. The table includes roughly 600,000 distinct CDR3 sequences, about two fifths detected once. The sample was peripheral blood or thyroid tissue (not recorded which). Receptors originate from an adult man with Graves' hyperthyroidism.

The chain couples TRBV12-3 or TRBV12-4 to TRBJ2-7; 10 positions agree with TRBD2. The CDR3 contains 17 residues. With 6 bases clipped from V and 5 bases from J, the junction kept 16 bases outside the gene matches. DNA for the CDR3: TGTGCCAGCAGCCAAGAGTATCCCAGCGGGGGGGATCACGAGCAGTACTTC. It yields the protein CASSQEYPSGGDHEQYF.

This clonotype appeared many times. The rearrangement uses TRBV9 and TRBJ1-6, with 8 bases lining up with TRBD1. This CDR3 contains 15 residues. The germline gives CDR1 SGDLS, CDR2 YYNGEE. Trimming at V came to 3 bases and at J to 7 bases, leaving 6 bases not matched to a gene. The CDR3 loop is CASSDRQGKNSPLHF. In DNA, the CDR3 is TGTGCCAGCAGCGATCGACAGGGGAAAAATTCACCCCTCCACTTT. The whole variable domain, remainder taken from reference TRBV9 and TRBJ1-6, is DSGVTQTPKHLITATGQRVTLRCSPRSGDLSVYWYQQSLDQGLQFLIQYYNGEERAKGNILERFSAQQFPDLHSELNLSSLELGDSALYFCASSDRQGKNSPLHFGNGTRLTVT.

J is TRBJ1-5 and V is TRBV5-5, with 7 bases matching TRBD1. The junction had 7 bases not matched to a gene; V was cut back by 4 bases and J by 0 bases. Looked up from germline, CDR1 is SGHKS and CDR2 is YYEKEE (reference sequence). This CDR3 comprises 16 residues. CDR3 protein: CASSGPTGNSNQPQHF. The CDR3 coding sequence is TGTGCCAGCAGCGGGCCGACAGGGAATAGCAATCAGCCCCAGCATTTT.

This clonotype was observed many times. This rearrangement joins TRBV2 to TRBJ1-2; D not certain. The germline gives CDR1 SNHLY, CDR2 FYNNEI. Deletions cut 0 bases from V and 0 bases from J, with 8 bases between. The CDR3 has 15 residues. This chain's CDR3 is CASSEAGAANYGYTF. In DNA, the CDR3 is TGTGCCAGCAGTGAAGCCGGAGCGGCTAACTATGGCTACACCTTC.

The V call is TRBV28, the J call TRBJ1-1, with D perhaps matching TRBD1 (5 bases). The germline V gene has CDR1 MDHEN and CDR2 SYDVKM. The CDR3 is 14 residues long. The V and J ends lost 8 bases and 6 bases respectively, with 19 bases between them. As DNA, the CDR3 is TGTGCCAGCGGGTCTCCGAGTCGACAGTCTGAAGCTTTCTTT. This sequence encodes CASGSPSRQSEAFF.

CDR3 sequence reads: CSARDREMSGANVLTF. CDR3 DNA: TGCAGTGCTAGGGACAGGGAAATGTCTGGGGCCAACGTCCTGACTTTC. The chain joins TRBV20-1 to TRBJ2-6; 8 nucleotides agree with TRBD1. Germline V gene sequence: CDR1 DFQATT, CDR2 SNEGSKA (reference sequence). The CDR3 is 16 residues long. The V and J ends lost 3 bases and 1 base, in that order; junction bases with no gene match: 5.

Comment on this clonotype: One end of the junction varies from germline; a read error may be responsible. The genes are TRBV10-3 and TRBJ2-2, with D tentatively TRBD2 (5 bases). Germline V gene sequence: CDR1 ENHRY, CDR2 SYGVKD. The CDR3 has 13 residues. DNA of the CDR3: TGTGCCAGCAGTTACCCACCCCCTGGGGAGCAGTTTTTT. Translated: CASSYPPPGEQFF.

V gene TRBV11-2 combines with J gene TRBJ1-2; 10 nucleotides align to TRBD1. This CDR3 region has 18 residues. CDR1 SGHAT and CDR2 FQNNGV come from the germline V gene. V was clipped by 6 bases and J by 0 bases; unmatched bases: 13. Written as DNA, the CDR3 is TGTGCCAGCAGTGCACCGGGACAGGGGATCTTAGCTAACTATGGCTACACCTTC. This codes for CASSAPGQGILANYGYTF.

Many counts were recorded for this clonotype. V gene TRBV6-1 combines with J gene TRBJ1-2; no definite D call. Germline-derived CDR1 and CDR2 are MNHNS and SASEGT. Trimming pared 7 bases from V and 8 bases from J, leaving 14 bases between. This CDR3 is 12 amino acids long. CDR3 coding DNA: TGTGCCAGCACCCGGTGGGTCTCAGGCTACACCTTC. It codes for CASTRWVSGYTF.

The V call is TRBV24-1, the J call TRBJ1-2; TRBD1 matches at 10 bases. CDR1 KGHDR and CDR2 SFDVKD come from the germline V gene. Trimming removed 4 bases from V and 2 bases from J; junction bases left unmatched: 3. This CDR3 is built from 15 residues. For the CDR3, the DNA is TGTGCCACCAGTGACTCGGACAGGGGGAACTATGGCTACACCTTC. It translates to CATSDSDRGNYGYTF.

This clonotype was counted ten times or more. The chain employs TRBV9 and TRBJ2-7, with no clear D. V was shortened by 3 bases and J by 3 bases, with 13 bases between the two germline ends. This CDR3 is built from 14 residues. The germline V gene encodes CDR1 SGDLS and CDR2 YYNGEE. The CDR3 DNA reads TGTGCCAGCAGCGCTCACGCCGGTGACTACGAGCAGTACTTC. The encoded protein is CASSAHAGDYEQYF.

The chain links TRBV7-6 to TRBJ1-1; 8 bases are a match to TRBD1. Unmatched junction bases numbered 9, after V lost 5 bases and J lost 1 base. The CDR3 runs 16 residues. CDR1 is SGHVS and CDR2 is FNYEAQ in the germline V gene. The CDR3 loop is CASSVHHGTGNTEAFF. DNA of the CDR3: TGTGCCAGCAGCGTTCACCACGGGACAGGGAACACTGAAGCTTTCTTT.

This clonotype was counted ten times or more. The chain carries TRBV27 and TRBJ2-7, with D possibly TRBD1 on 5 matching bases. The germline V gene has CDR1 MNHEY and CDR2 SMNVEV (reference sequence). The V end lost 3 bases, the J end lost 3 bases, and 15 bases lay between the germline ends. The CDR3 covers 15 residues. The chain's CDR3 is CASSFLGVRDYEQYF. The DNA of the CDR3 is TGTGCCAGCAGTTTCCTCGGAGTCAGGGACTACGAGCAGTACTTC.

J is TRBJ2-6 and V is TRBV29-1; TRBD2 might be the D (7 bases). The CDR3 sequence is 17 residues long. The V end was cut by 8 bases, the J end by 2 bases, with 22 bases between. CDR1 SQVTM and CDR2 ANQGSEA come from the germline V gene. As DNA, the CDR3 is TGCAGCTCCTTTGGGGGGGGGCTTAGTCCTGGGGCCAACGTCCTGACTTTC. Amino acids: CSSFGGGLSPGANVLTF. Together with reference TRBV29-1 and TRBJ2-6, the CDR3 gives the full variable domain: SAVISQKPSRDICQRGTSLTIQCQVDSQVTMMFWYRQQPGQSLTLIATANQGSEATYESGFVIDKFPISRPNLTFSTLTVSNMSPEDSSIYLCSSFGGGLSPGANVLTFGAGSRLTVL.

At least ten counts were recorded for this clonotype. This chain links TRBV7-2 with TRBJ2-5; TRBD2 matches 9 bases. The V segment lost 1 base and the J segment 8 bases; nucleotides outside the gene matches: 8. Germline V gives CDR1 SGHTA, CDR2 FQGNSA. This CDR3 is built from 15 residues. The CDR3 nucleotides read TGTGCCAGCAGCTTAGGCGGGGGGGCTTTTTCAACCCAGTACTTC. This codes for CASSLGGGAFSTQYF.

This clonotype appeared many times. The genes are TRBV28 and TRBJ2-7; D might be TRBD1 (6 bases). Germline CDR1 MDHEN, CDR2 SYDVKM. The CDR3 extends over 14 amino acids. V lost 7 bases and J 6 bases, leaving 19 bases between the germline ends. The CDR3 nucleotides read TGTGCCAGCACGGTAACACAGGGAGCTGGCGAGCAGTACTTC. The encoded protein is CASTVTQGAGEQYF.

This chain uses TRBV4-1 with TRBJ2-2; 10 bases align to TRBD1. This CDR3 region has 16 residues. The ends lost 5 bases at V and 7 bases at J; junction bases unmatched: 10. Germline V gene sequence: CDR1 MGHRA, CDR2 YSYEKL. In DNA, the CDR3 is TGCGCCAGCAGCAAACCGGGACAGGGGTTCCTCGGGGAGCTGTTTTTT. This sequence encodes CASSKPGQGFLGELFF.

This clonotype was found many times. This rearrangement joins TRBV24-1 to TRBJ2-5; 7 bases match TRBD1. The V and J ends lost 1 base and 1 base, in that order; junction bases with no gene match: 2. Germline-derived CDR1 and CDR2 are KGHDR and SFDVKD. CDR3 length: 15 residues. The CDR3 bases are TGTGCCACCAGTGATTTCCGACAGGGCCAAGAGACCCAGTACTTC. Its protein is CATSDFRQGQETQYF.

This clonotype has just a few counts. The V call is TRBV20-1, the J call TRBJ2-3; TRBD1 matches at 9 bases. Per the germline V gene, CDR1 is DFQATT and CDR2 is SNEGSKA (reference sequence). With V trimmed by 4 bases and J by 3 bases, 5 bases remained unmatched. This CDR3 has 14 amino acids. The CDR3 is CSAIRDRATDTQYF. For the CDR3, the DNA is TGCAGTGCTATTCGGGACAGGGCTACAGATACGCAGTATTTT.

The chain joins TRBV11-2 to TRBJ2-7, with no clear D. Trimming took 0 bases from V and 5 from J, leaving 14 bases between them. Germline V gene lookup returns CDR1 SGHAT and CDR2 FQNNGV. The CDR3 spans 15 residues. In DNA, the CDR3 is TGTGCCAGCAGCTTAGATTCTGAGCGAACCCACGAGCAGTACTTC. This translates into CASSLDSERTHEQYF.

This clonotype has just one count. The chain employs TRBV7-3 and TRBJ2-7; 7 nucleotides line up with TRBD1. V was clipped by 7 bases and J by 3 bases; unmatched bases: 6. Germline-derived CDR1 and CDR2 are SGHTA and FQGTGA. The CDR3 length is 13 residues. Here the CDR3 DNA reads TGTGCCAGCATCCGACAGGGCGGCTACGAGCAGTACTTC. Its protein product is CASIRQGGYEQYF.

About this clonotype: The junction does not match germline at one end; this may be a read error. V gene TRBV7-2 combines with J gene TRBJ1-4, with 10 bases matching TRBD1. Per germline, CDR1 SGHTA and CDR2 FQGNSA. The CDR3 sequence is 15 residues long. For the CDR3, the DNA is TGTGCCAGCAGCTTGGAGACAGGGGGCTCTGAAAAACTGCTTTTT. Translated, it gives CASSLETGGSEKLLF.